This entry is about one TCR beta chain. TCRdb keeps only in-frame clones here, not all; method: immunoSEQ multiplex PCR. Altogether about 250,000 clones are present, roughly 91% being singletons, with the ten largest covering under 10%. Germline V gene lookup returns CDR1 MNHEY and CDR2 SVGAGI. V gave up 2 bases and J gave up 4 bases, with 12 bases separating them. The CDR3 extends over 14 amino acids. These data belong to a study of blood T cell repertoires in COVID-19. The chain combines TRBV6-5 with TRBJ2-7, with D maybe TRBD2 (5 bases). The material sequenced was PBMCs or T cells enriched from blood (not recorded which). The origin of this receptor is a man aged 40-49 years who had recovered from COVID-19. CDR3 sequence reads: CASSYQAENYEQYF. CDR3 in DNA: TGTGCCAGCAGTTACCAAGCGGAGAATTACGAGCAGTACTTC.